This TCR beta chain was captured in a study of OX40 agonist ivuxolimab in advanced cancers. Overall study findings and caveats: No antigen was identified for the clonally expanded peripheral T cells. Some patients without response likewise showed low normalized clonal expansion.

Only one count was recorded for this clone. The antigen remains unidentified. Trimming removed 7 bases at V and 8 bases at J, with 18 bases between. Germline V lookup: CDR1 SGHRS, CDR2 YFSETQ. CDR3 length: 14 residues. Assay used: immunoSEQ multiplex PCR; TCRdb lists only in-frame clones, some missing. The sample shows about 70,000 clones, 86% of them seen only once. The gene calls are TRBV5-1 and TRBJ2-2, with a tentative D call TRBD1 (7 bases). Sequenced here: CD4+ or CD8+ T cells sorted from blood, sampled in a trial of the OX40 agonist ivuxolimab. The sequence came from an adult with an advanced solid tumor such as melanoma, head and neck, liver or kidney cancer. This chain's CDR3 is CASSRIQGTGELFF. CDR3 in DNA: TGCGCCAGCTCCAGGATACAGGGGACTGGGGAGCTGTTTTTT.